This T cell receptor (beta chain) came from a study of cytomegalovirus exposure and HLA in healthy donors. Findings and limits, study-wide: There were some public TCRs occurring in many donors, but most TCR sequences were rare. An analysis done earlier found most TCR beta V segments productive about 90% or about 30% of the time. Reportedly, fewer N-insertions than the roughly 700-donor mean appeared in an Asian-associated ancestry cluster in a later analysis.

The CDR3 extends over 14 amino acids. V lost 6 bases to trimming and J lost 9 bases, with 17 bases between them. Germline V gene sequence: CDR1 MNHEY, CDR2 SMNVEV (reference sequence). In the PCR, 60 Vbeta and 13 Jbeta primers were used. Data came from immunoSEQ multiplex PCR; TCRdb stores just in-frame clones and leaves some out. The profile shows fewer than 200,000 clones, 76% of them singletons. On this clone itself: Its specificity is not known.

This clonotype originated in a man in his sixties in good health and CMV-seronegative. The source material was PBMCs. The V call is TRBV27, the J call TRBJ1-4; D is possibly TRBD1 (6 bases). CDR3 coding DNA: TGTGCCAGCAGCCCATGGGACGGGGGGCAAAAACTGTTTTTT. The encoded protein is CASSPWDGGQKLFF.